This T cell receptor (beta chain) derives from a study of blood T cell repertoires in COVID-19. Whole-study context: The United States, Italy and Spain provided the acute and convalescent COVID-19 samples.

The CDR3 length is 15 residues. The V and J ends lost 0 bases and 5 bases, in that order; junction bases with no gene match: 8. Per germline, CDR1 SGDLS and CDR2 YYNGEE. In the original workflow: Estimation of nucleated cell counts was performed using reference gene primer amplification. Sequencing used immunoSEQ multiplex PCR; TCRdb keeps in-frame clones, though not all of them. V and J calls and clone size follow that table, whereas D and trimming were derived from the DNA. The profile covers over 50,000 clones, with around 85% appearing a single time and around 15% taken by the ten largest. Sequencing was carried out using peripheral blood. This clonotype was obtained from a human donor in a cohort sampled during active COVID-19. The rearrangement joins TRBV9 to TRBJ2-7, with 7 bases identical to TRBD2. The CDR3 DNA reads TGTGCCAGCAGCGTAGGTGGGTCAGCGGGGAACGAGCAGTACTTC. Its protein is CASSVGGSAGNEQYF. Full variable domain (missing parts from reference TRBV9 and TRBJ2-7): DSGVTQTPKHLITATGQRVTLRCSPRSGDLSVYWYQQSLDQGLQFLIQYYNGEERAKGNILERFSAQQFPDLHSELNLSSLELGDSALYFCASSVGGSAGNEQYFGPGTRLTVT.